This T cell receptor beta chain came from a study of neurological immune-mediated disorders. Study-wide points: TCR-beta repertoires seemed private in all groups, with no expanded CDR3 amino acid sequences shared.

This sample's time point: longitudinal time-point 1 (baseline). This clonotype was observed at least ten times. Its antigen is as yet unknown. CDR3 length: 15 residues. Germline V gene lookup returns CDR1 SGHTA and CDR2 FQGNSA. With 3 bases clipped from V and 2 bases from J, the junction kept 2 bases outside the gene matches. Synthesis of cDNA used 5'RACE (with 10-nucleotide random UMIs). TCRdb reprocessed the 5' RACE reads via MiXCR and lists one record per CDR3 protein. Among tens of thousands of distinct CDR3 sequences listed, roughly an eighth were seen once. Sequenced material: PBMCs. The sequence was collected from a female donor with HTLV-1-associated myelopathy (HAM/TSP). The rearrangement uses TRBV7-2 and TRBJ2-5; 11 bases are a match to TRBD2. The CDR3 loop reads CASSFSGGVQETQYF. Written as DNA, the CDR3 is TGTGCCAGCAGCTTTAGCGGGGGGGTTCAAGAGACCCAGTACTTC.